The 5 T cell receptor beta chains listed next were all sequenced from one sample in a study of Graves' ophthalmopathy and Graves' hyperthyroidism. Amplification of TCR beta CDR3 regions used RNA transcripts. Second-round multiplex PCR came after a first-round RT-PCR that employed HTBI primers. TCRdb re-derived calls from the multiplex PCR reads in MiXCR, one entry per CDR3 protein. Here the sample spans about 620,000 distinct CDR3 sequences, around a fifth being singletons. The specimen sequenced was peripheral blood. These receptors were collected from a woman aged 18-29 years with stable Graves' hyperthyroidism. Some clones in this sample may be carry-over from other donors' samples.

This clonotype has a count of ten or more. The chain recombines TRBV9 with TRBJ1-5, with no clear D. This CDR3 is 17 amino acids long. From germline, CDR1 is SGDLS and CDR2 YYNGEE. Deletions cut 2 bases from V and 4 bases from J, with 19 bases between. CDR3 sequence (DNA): TGTGCCAGCAGCGTCTCTCCGTTGCCACCGACTAATCAGCCCCAGCATTTT. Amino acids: CASSVSPLPPTNQPQHF.

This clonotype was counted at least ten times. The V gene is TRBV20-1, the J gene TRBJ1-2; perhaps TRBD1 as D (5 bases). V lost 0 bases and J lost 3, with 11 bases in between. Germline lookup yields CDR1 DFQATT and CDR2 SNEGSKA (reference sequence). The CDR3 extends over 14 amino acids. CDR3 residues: CSARDLQGYYGYTF. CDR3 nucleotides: TGCAGTGCTAGAGATCTCCAGGGCTACTATGGCTACACCTTC.

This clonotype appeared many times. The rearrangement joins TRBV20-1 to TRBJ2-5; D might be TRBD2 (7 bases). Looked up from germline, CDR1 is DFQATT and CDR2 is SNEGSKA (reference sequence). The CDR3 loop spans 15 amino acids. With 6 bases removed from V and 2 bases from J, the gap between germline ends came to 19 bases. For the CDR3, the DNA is TGCAGTGCCCTCCAGCTGGCGGGGGCTCAAGAGACCCAGTACTTC. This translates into CSALQLAGAQETQYF.

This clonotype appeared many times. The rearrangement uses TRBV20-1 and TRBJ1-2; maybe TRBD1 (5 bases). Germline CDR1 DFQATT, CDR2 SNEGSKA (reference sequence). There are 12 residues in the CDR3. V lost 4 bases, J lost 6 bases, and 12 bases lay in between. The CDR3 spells CSATPGGNGYTF. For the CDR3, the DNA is TGCAGTGCTACTCCGGGGGGAAATGGCTACACCTTC.

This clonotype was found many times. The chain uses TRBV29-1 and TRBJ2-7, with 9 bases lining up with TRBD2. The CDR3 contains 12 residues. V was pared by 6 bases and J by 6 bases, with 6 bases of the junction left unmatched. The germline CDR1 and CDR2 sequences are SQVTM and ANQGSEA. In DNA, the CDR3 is TGCAGCGTCACGGGGACTAGCCTCGAGCAGTACTTC. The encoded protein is CSVTGTSLEQYF.